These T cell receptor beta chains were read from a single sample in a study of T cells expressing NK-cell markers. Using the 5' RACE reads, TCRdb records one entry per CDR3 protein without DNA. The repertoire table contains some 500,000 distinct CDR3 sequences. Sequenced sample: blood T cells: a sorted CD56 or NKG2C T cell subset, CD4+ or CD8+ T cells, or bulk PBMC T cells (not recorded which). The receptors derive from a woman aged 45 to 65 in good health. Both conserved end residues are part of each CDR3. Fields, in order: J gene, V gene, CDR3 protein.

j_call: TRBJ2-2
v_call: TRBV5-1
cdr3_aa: CASKAGTNTGELFF

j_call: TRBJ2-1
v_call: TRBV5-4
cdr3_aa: CASSLQFEQFF

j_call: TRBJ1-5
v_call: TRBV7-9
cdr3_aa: CASSLSKDRRNQPQHF

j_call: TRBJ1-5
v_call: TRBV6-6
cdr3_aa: CASRRTDSNQPQHF

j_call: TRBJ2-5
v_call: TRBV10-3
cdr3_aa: CAIRGHKTETQYF

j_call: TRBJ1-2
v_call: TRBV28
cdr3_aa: CASNPPGALYGYTF

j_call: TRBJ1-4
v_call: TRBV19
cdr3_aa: CASSVGGASTNEKLFF

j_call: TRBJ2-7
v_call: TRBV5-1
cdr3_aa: CASSPDGTGGVYEQYF

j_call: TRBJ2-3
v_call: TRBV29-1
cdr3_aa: CSVESGADTQYF

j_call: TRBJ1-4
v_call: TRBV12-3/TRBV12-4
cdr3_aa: CASSLGQGPTNEKLFF

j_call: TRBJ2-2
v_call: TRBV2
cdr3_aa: CASTGKGTNTGELFF

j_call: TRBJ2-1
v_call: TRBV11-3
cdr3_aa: CASSLAPLVLAGGNEQFF

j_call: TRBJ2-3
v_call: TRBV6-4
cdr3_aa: CASSDSSGGTDTQYF

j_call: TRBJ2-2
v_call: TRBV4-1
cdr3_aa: CASSQGGKGQANTGELFF

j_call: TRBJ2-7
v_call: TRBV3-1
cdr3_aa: CASSLQRVAYEQYF